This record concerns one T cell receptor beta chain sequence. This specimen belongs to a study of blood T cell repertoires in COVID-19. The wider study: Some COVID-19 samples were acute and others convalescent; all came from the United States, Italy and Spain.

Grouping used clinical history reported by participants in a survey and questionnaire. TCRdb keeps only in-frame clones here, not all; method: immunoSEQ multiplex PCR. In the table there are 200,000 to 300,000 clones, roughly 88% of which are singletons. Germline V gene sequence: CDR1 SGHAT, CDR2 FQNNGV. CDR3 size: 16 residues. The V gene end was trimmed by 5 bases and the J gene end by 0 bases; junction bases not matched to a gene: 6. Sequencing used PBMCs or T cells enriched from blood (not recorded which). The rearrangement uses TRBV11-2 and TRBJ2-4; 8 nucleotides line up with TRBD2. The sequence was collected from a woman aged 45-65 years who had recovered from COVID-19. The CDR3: CASSNLAGIAKNIQYF. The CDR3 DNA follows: TGTGCCAGCAGCAATTTAGCGGGGATAGCCAAAAACATTCAGTACTTC.